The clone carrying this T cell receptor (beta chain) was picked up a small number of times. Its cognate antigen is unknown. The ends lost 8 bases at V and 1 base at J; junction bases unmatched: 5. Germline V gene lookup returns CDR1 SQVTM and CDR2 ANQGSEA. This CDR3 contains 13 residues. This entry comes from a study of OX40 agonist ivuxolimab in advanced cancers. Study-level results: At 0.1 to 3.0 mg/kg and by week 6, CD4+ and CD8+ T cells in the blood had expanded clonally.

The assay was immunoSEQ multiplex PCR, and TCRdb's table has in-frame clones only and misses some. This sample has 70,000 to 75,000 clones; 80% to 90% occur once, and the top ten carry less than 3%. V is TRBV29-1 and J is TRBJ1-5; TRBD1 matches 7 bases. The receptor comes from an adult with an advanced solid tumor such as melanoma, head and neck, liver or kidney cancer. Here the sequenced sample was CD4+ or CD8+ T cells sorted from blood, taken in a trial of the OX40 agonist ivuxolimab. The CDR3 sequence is CSFQGGSNQPQHF. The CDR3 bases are TGCAGCTTCCAGGGGGGAAGCAATCAGCCCCAGCATTTT. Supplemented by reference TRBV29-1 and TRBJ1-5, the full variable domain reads SAVISQKPSRDICQRGTSLTIQCQVDSQVTMMFWYRQQPGQSLTLIATANQGSEATYESGFVIDKFPISRPNLTFSTLTVSNMSPEDSSIYLCSFQGGSNQPQHFGDGTRLSIL.